In its sample, the clone carrying this T cell receptor (beta chain) was seen a few times. The antigen remains unidentified. This entry belongs to a study of Graves' ophthalmopathy and Graves' hyperthyroidism. General study points: Between ophthalmopathy and stable hyperthyroidism, a 13-signature model drew a separation with 87.88% sensitivity and approximately 79% specificity. Blood also held most thyroid clonotypes expanded above 0.001 frequency.

With a duration under 3 months, ophthalmopathy in the donors showed moderate-to-severe activity, CAS ≥3 and NOSPECS ≥4. Orbital computed tomography and thyroid ultrasound, along with TRAb, serum thyroxine and clinical symptoms, underpinned diagnosis. CDR1 and CDR2 from the germline V gene are MNHNS and SASEGT. J lost 2 bases, V lost 6 bases, and 4 bases had no gene match. The CDR3 has 14 amino acids. Amplification of the TCR beta CDR3 regions used RNA transcripts (as template). HTBI-primed RT-PCR formed the first round, and a multiplex PCR formed the second. TCRdb re-analysed the multiplex PCR reads in MiXCR, keeping a single row per CDR3 protein. The sample records 300,000 to 400,000 distinct CDR3 sequences, roughly a sixth being singletons.

This rearrangement joins TRBV6-1 to TRBJ2-7, with 10 bases aligning to TRBD2. The sequence was collected from an adult man with Graves' ophthalmopathy. The sample was peripheral blood. The CDR3 coding sequence is TGTGCCAGCAGGGGGACTAGCGCGGCCTACGAGCAGTACTTC. It codes for CASRGTSAAYEQYF.